This T cell receptor (beta chain) came from a study of cytomegalovirus exposure and HLA in healthy donors. The PCR employed 60 Vbeta primers together with 13 Jbeta primers. Using immunoSEQ multiplex PCR, the repertoire was profiled, and TCRdb retains in-frame clones only, with some absent. The sample holds 90,000 to 110,000 clones, roughly 71% seen once. The V gene end was trimmed by 4 bases and the J gene end by 7 bases; junction bases not matched to a gene: 5. The CDR3 runs to 14 residues. Germline CDR1 reads SGHTA; CDR2 reads FQGNSA. The chain couples TRBV7-2 to TRBJ2-5; 11 nucleotides match TRBD2. The sequenced sample consisted of PBMCs. The TCR comes from a woman aged 70-85 years in good health and CMV-seropositive. The CDR3 protein is CASSSLAGGGTQYF. CDR3 DNA sequence: TGTGCCAGCAGCTCGCTAGCGGGGGGCGGGACCCAGTACTTC.